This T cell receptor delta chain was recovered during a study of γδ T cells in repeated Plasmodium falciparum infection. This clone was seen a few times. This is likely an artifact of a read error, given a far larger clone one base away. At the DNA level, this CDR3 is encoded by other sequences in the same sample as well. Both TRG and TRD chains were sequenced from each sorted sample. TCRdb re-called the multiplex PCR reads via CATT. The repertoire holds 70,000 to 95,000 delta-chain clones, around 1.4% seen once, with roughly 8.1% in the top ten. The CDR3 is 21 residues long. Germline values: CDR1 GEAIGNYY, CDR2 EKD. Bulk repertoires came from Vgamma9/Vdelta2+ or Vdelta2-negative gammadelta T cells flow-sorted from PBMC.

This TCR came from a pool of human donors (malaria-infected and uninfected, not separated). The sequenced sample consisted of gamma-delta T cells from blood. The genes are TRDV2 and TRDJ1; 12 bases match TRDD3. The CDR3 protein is CACDLKAFLSTGGYPTDKLIF. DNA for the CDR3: TGTGCCTGTGACCTTAAGGCCTTCCTAAGTACTGGGGGATACCCCACCGATAAGCTCATCTTT.